This TCR beta chain came from a study of sequential checkpoint blockade in melanoma. By sample share, this clone is medium-sized. The antigen remains undetermined. Assay used: immunoSEQ multiplex PCR; TCRdb lists only in-frame clones, some missing. This table has some 9,600 clones, 24% appearing once. Regarding treatment: randomized to nivolumab then ipilimumab (arm A) or the reverse (arm B). This CDR3 spans 16 amino acids. CDR1 is SGHNT, CDR2 YENEEA, per germline. V was clipped by 0 bases and J by 2 bases, with 14 bases between them. General study points: Tumor T-cell fraction and clonality correlated with PD-L1 and CD8+ counts.

The V call is TRBV11-3, the J call TRBJ2-7; D is perhaps TRBD1 or TRBD2 (5 bases each). The source material was tumor tissue (inferred from file names), sampled from a patient given nivolumab and ipilimumab in sequence. The source of this sequence is a human donor with melanoma. CDR3 in amino acids: CASSLEYGTRPYEQYF. DNA of the CDR3: TGTGCCAGCAGCTTAGAGTACGGGACCCGCCCCTACGAGCAGTACTTC.